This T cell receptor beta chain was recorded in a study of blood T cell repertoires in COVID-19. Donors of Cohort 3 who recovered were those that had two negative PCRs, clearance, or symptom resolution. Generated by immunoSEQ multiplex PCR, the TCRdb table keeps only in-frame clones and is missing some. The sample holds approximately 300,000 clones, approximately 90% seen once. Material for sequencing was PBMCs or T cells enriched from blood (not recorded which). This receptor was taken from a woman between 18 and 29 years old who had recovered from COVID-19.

The CDR3 protein is CASSPRGSNSPLHF. CDR3 nucleotide sequence: TGTGCCAGCTCACCACGTGGCAGTAATTCACCCCTCCACTTT. The chain couples TRBV18 to TRBJ1-6; D call uncertain. This CDR3 has 14 amino acids. V was cut by 1 base and J by 6 bases, with 7 bases left in between. Germline CDR1 is KGHSH and CDR2 is LQKENI.